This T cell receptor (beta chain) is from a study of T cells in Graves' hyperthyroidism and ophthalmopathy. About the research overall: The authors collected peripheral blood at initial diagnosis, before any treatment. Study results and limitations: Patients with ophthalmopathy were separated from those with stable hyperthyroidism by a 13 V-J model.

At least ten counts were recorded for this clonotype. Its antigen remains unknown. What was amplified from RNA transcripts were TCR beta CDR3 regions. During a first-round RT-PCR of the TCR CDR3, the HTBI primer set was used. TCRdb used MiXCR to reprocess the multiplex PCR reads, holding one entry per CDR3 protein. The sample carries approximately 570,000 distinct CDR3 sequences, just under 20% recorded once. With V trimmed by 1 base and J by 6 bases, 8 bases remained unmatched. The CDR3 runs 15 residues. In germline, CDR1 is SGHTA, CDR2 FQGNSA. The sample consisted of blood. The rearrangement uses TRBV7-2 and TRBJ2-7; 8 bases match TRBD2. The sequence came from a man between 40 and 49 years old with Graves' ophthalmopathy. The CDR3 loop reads CASSLDAGGGGEQYF. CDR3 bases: TGTGCCAGCAGCTTAGATGCGGGGGGAGGGGGCGAGCAGTACTTC. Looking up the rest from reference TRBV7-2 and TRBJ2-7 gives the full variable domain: GAGVSQSPSNKVTEKGKDVELRCDPISGHTALYWYRQSLGQGLEFLIYFQGNSAPDKSGLPSDRFSAERTGGSVSTLTIQRTQQEDSAVYLCASSLDAGGGGEQYFGPGTRLTVT.